In this sample, the clone carrying this T cell receptor (beta chain) turned up many times. The sample comes from a study of T-cell reconstitution after alpha-beta-depleted transplantation in children. The CDR3 runs 16 residues. Germline V CDR1 and CDR2: SGHTA, FQGNSA. With 1 base clipped from V and 1 base from J, the junction kept 1 base outside the gene matches. Unique molecular identifiers were incorporated when the TCRbeta library was constructed. TCRdb re-called the PCR reads through MiXCR, storing one row per CDR3 protein. The table lists roughly 70,000 distinct CDR3 sequences, 4.9% of them singletons.

The receptor comes from a boy younger than two who had a stem cell transplant for acute myeloid leukemia, so the T cells may come from the graft donor. V and J are TRBV7-2 and TRBJ2-1; 10 bases match TRBD2. Sequenced here: PBMCs, mostly from graft donor cells, sampled 180 days after TCRalphabeta/CD19-depleted stem cell transplant. In DNA form, the CDR3 reads TGTGCCAGCAGCTTAGTAGCGGGGGGTTCCTACAATGAGCAGTTCTTC. Its protein is CASSLVAGGSYNEQFF.